This TCR beta chain was obtained from a study of blood T cell repertoires in COVID-19. Study-level information: Collection of acute and convalescent COVID-19 samples took place in the United States, Italy and Spain. The analysed material was cDNA or gDNA that came from T cells, B-cell-depleted T cells, or PBMCs.

CDR1 is KGHDR, CDR2 SFDVKD, per germline. The J segment lost 7 bases and the V segment lost 4 bases, leaving 8 bases of the junction unmatched. This CDR3 comprises 14 residues. Method: immunoSEQ multiplex PCR; TCRdb's copy keeps in-frame clones and lacks some. The repertoire holds 200,000 to 250,000 clones, with around nine tenths as singletons. Sequenced input: peripheral blood. The chain has TRBV24-1 and TRBJ1-2; 7 positions match TRBD1. The receptor was isolated from an older woman with acute or convalescent COVID-19. As DNA, the CDR3 is TGTGCCACCAGTGACCCTAACAGGGGAAGTGGCTACACCTTC. This sequence encodes CATSDPNRGSGYTF.